This TCR beta chain was profiled in a study of blood T cell repertoires in COVID-19. Study-level information: Spain, Italy and the United States supplied samples that represented acute and convalescent COVID-19. The analysed material was cDNA or gDNA that came from T cells, B-cell-depleted T cells, or PBMCs.

In the original workflow: Scientists estimated how many nucleated cells there were by amplifying reference gene primers. Sequenced by immunoSEQ multiplex PCR; TCRdb stores in-frame clones only, minus some. That table supplies the V and J calls and clone size; D and trimming were determined from the DNA. The sample gives about 110,000 clones, 80% to 90% of which show up once; 1.1% is in the top ten. Looked up from germline, CDR1 is ENHRY and CDR2 is SYGVKD. Trimming stripped 6 bases from V and 0 bases from J, with 11 bases between. There are 14 residues in the CDR3. This TCR derives from a human donor in a cohort sampled during active COVID-19. This chain connects TRBV10-3 to TRBJ1-1, with D possibly TRBD1 on 6 matching bases. Input material: peripheral blood. The chain's CDR3 is CAISADSMNTEAFF. The CDR3, as DNA: TGTGCCATCAGCGCGGACAGTATGAACACTGAAGCTTTCTTT.